The 6 T cell receptor beta chains reported below all come from one sample, sequenced in a study of cytotoxic CD8 clonotypes in ibrutinib-treated CLL. TCRdb's table, derived via immunoSEQ multiplex PCR, lists solely in-frame clones and lacks some. The sample gives tens of thousands of clones, around nine tenths of which show up once; 3% to 3.5% is in the top ten. Sequenced material: PBMCs, taken after 12 months of ibrutinib treatment. The source is a human donor with chronic lymphocytic leukemia.

The chain has TRBV13 and TRBJ1-1, with D hard to call. V was cut by 6 bases and J by 1 base, with 9 bases left in between. This CDR3 region has 13 residues. Germline CDR1 and CDR2: PRHDT and FYEKMQ (reference sequence). The CDR3 here is CASRYPGNTEAFF. The CDR3 DNA follows: TGTGCCAGCAGATATCCAGGGAACACTGAAGCTTTCTTT.

Comments on this clone: At one of its ends the junction is not consistent with the germline gene, which may arise from a read error. J is TRBJ1-3 and V is TRBV6-6; 7 bases are shared with TRBD1. The CDR3 has 13 amino acids. Germline V lookup: CDR1 MNHNY, CDR2 SVGAGI (reference sequence). CDR3 coding DNA: TGTGCCAGCAGATACTCACAGGGGAACACCATATATTTT. This encodes CASRYSQGNTIYF.

The chain has TRBV28 and TRBJ2-5; D remains ambiguous. V lost 5 bases, J lost 5 bases, and 9 bases lay in between. The CDR3 loop spans 12 amino acids. CDR1 and CDR2 from the germline V gene are MDHEN and SYDVKM. CDR3 amino acids: CASSTSLETQYF. The DNA of the CDR3 is TGTGCCAGCAGTACCTCGTTGGAGACCCAGTACTTC.

The gene calls are TRBV5-1 and TRBJ2-5; possible D gene TRBD1, 6 bases. CDR1 is SGHRS, CDR2 YFSETQ, per germline. The CDR3 loop spans 17 amino acids. V shed 3 bases and J shed 0 bases, with 18 bases lying between them. DNA for the CDR3: TGCGCCAGCAGCTCCCCATTAGGACAGTGGTACCAAGAGACCCAGTACTTC. Amino acids: CASSSPLGQWYQETQYF.

The V gene is TRBV5-6, the J gene TRBJ1-2, with no clear D. The ends were cut back, 5 bases at V and 4 bases at J, with 9 bases in the middle. Looked up from germline, CDR1 is SGHDT and CDR2 is YYEEEE. This CDR3 has 12 amino acids. CDR3 coding DNA: TGTGCCAGCAGTTCGGGTATCTATGGCTACACCTTC. Protein product: CASSSGIYGYTF.

V gene TRBV19 combines with J gene TRBJ1-4, with 7 bases identical to TRBD1. This CDR3 is 13 amino acids long. Trimming took 6 bases from V and 7 from J; bases not matched to a gene: 5. Germline loops: CDR1 LNHDA, CDR2 SQIVND (reference sequence). The CDR3 reads CASSDRVGEKLFF. The CDR3 nucleotides are TGTGCCAGTAGCGACAGGGTGGGTGAAAAACTGTTTTTT.